A selection of T cell receptor beta chains follows, all from one sample in a study of T-cell memory formation after mild COVID-19. Via MiXCR, TCRdb re-called the 5' RACE reads, giving one row per CDR3 protein. Among 160,000 or so distinct CDR3 sequences, roughly 28% were seen once, and the ten largest hold 9.5% to 15%. Specimen: PBMCs or a T cell subset sorted from them (not recorded which). The receptors shown here come from an adult woman who had mild COVID-19 (a few samples of this study predate the infection). Cell type and time point are not known. Both conserved end residues are part of each CDR3. A D gene is named only where the DNA matches it firmly. Only part of the rows carry a size: once, few, many, or a class if the clone is expanded.

J gene	clone size	D gene	V gene	CDR3 protein	CDR3 DNA
TRBJ2-1	-	-	TRBV20-1	CSAPGVYNEQFF	TGCAGTGCCCCCGGGGTCTACAATGAGCAGTTCTTC
TRBJ1-3	few	-	TRBV3-1	CASSQGHGTGGNTIYF	TGTGCCAGCAGCCAAGGGCACGGGACCGGGGGAAACACCATATATTTT
TRBJ1-1	few	-	TRBV30	CAWNPDRATIMNTEAFF	TGTGCCTGGAACCCGGACAGAGCAACCATCATGAACACTGAAGCTTTCTTT
TRBJ2-1	many	-	TRBV7-9	CASSLGQGPNEQFF	TGTGCCAGCAGCTTAGGCCAAGGTCCTAATGAGCAGTTCTTC
TRBJ1-1	few	-	TRBV2	CASTRSPGPNTEAFF	TGTGCCAGCACCCGAAGTCCGGGCCCGAACACTGAAGCTTTCTTT
TRBJ2-1	-	-	TRBV6-5	CASSYMSTSFDEQFF	TGTGCCAGCAGTTACATGTCTACTAGCTTCGATGAGCAGTTCTTC
TRBJ2-5	-	-	TRBV12-3/TRBV12-4	CASSQDRLQETQYF	TGTGCCAGCAGCCAAGACAGGCTCCAAGAGACCCAGTACTTC
TRBJ2-1	-	-	TRBV5-1	CASSLRDYNEQFF	TGCGCCAGCAGCTTGAGGGATTACAATGAGCAGTTCTTC
TRBJ1-2	few	-	TRBV5-1	CASMMWGLGYTF	TGCGCCAGCATGATGTGGGGTCTCGGCTACACCTTC
TRBJ2-1	-	-	TRBV5-1	CASSFGGGQMLDEQFF	TGCGCCAGCAGCTTCGGGGGTGGCCAGATGTTGGATGAGCAGTTCTTC
TRBJ2-1	-	-	TRBV7-2	CASSLPSGRSSYNEQFF	TGTGCCAGCAGCCTCCCTTCGGGGCGGAGCTCCTACAATGAGCAGTTCTTC
TRBJ2-1	-	-	TRBV7-9	CASSRSYNEQFF	TGTGCCAGCAGCCGATCTTACAATGAGCAGTTCTTC
TRBJ1-1	few	-	TRBV7-9	CASSLAGANTEAFF	TGCGCCAGCAGCTTGGCAGGGGCTAACACTGAAGCTTTCTTT
TRBJ1-5	-	-	TRBV6-1	CASSERELEPQHF	TGTGCCAGCAGTGAAAGGGAGTTGGAGCCCCAGCATTTT
TRBJ1-2	-	-	TRBV24-1	CATSERRTGGYTF	TGTGCCACCAGTGAACGAAGGACGGGTGGCTACACCTTC
TRBJ1-1	few	TRBD1	TRBV24-1	CATSSSGTGGTEAFF	TGTGCCACCAGTTCCTCCGGGACAGGGGGCACTGAAGCTTTCTTT
TRBJ2-2	few	TRBD1	TRBV6-5	CASSRRDRAPTGELFF	TGTGCCAGCAGTCGCCGGGACAGGGCCCCCACCGGGGAGCTGTTTTTT
TRBJ2-1	few	-	TRBV5-1	CASSFAGPSYNEQFF	TGCGCCAGCAGCTTTGCGGGACCATCCTACAATGAGCAGTTCTTC
TRBJ1-5	few	TRBD1	TRBV24-1	CATSDLDRVRQPQHF	TGTGCCACCAGTGATCTGGACAGGGTAAGACAGCCCCAGCATTTT
TRBJ1-6	few	-	TRBV7-6	CASSSMGTLGNSPLHF	TGTGCCAGCAGCTCAATGGGGACACTGGGAAATTCACCCCTCCACTTT
TRBJ1-2	once	-	TRBV20-1	CSARGDRGLNYGYTF	TGCAGTGCTAGAGGGGATCGGGGATTAAACTATGGCTACACCTTC
TRBJ2-3	-	-	TRBV4-3	CASSQDRNLVETQYF	TGCGCCAGCAGCCAAGATAGAAACTTGGTGGAAACGCAGTATTTT
TRBJ2-1	-	TRBD1	TRBV25-1	CASSGGQGTDEQFF	TGTGCCAGCAGTGGGGGACAGGGGACGGATGAGCAGTTCTTC
TRBJ2-3	-	-	TRBV5-1	CASSLGNFRLTDTQYF	TGCGCCAGCAGCTTGGGAAACTTCCGACTCACAGATACGCAGTATTTT
TRBJ2-2	few	-	TRBV5-1	CASSGFAGTNTGELFF	TGCGCCAGCAGCGGTTTCGCAGGGACAAACACCGGGGAGCTGTTTTTT
TRBJ2-1	few	-	TRBV9	CASSLRTQSDEQFF	TGTGCCAGCAGCTTGCGGACCCAGTCGGATGAGCAGTTCTTC
TRBJ2-3	few	-	TRBV13	CASSLGQYTQYF	TGTGCCAGCAGCTTAGGTCAATATACGCAGTATTTT
TRBJ2-1	few	TRBD2	TRBV18	CASSPREVNNEQFF	TGTGCCAGCTCACCCCGGGAGGTAAACAATGAGCAGTTCTTC